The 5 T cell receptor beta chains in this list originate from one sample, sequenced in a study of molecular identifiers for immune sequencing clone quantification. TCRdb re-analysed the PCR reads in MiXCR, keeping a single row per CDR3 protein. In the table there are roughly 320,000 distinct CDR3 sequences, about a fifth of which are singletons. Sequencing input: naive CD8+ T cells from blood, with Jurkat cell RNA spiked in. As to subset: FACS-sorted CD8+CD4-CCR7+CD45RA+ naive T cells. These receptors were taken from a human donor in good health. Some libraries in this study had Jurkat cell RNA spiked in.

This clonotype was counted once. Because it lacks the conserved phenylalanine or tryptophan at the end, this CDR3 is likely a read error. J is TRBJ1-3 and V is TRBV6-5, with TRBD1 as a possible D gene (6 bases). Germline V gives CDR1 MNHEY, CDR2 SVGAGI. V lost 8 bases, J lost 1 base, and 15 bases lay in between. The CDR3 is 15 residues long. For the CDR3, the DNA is TGTGCCAGCCGGTCGGACAGCGGGTCTGGAAACACCATATATTCT. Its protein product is CASRSDSGSGNTIYS.

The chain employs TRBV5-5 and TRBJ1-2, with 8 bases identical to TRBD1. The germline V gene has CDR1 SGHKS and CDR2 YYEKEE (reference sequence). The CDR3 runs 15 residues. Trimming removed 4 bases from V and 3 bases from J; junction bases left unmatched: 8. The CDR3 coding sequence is TGTGCCAGCAGCCCCGCCCAGACAGGGGACTATGGCTACACCTTC. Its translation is CASSPAQTGDYGYTF.

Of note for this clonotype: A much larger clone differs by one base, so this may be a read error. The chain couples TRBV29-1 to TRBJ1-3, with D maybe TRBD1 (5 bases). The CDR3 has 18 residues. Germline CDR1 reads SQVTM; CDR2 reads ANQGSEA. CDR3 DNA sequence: TGCAGCGTTGGGGGCGTTGACCTGATAAGTGGGTCTGGAAACACCATGTATTTT. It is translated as CSVGGVDLISGSGNTMYF.

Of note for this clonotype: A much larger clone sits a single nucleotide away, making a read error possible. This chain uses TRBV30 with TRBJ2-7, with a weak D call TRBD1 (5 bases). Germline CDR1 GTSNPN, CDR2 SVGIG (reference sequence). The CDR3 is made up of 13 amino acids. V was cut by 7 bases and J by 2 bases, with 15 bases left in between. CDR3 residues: CALLDKLPYEQYF. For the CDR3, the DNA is TGTGCCTTGCTGGACAAGCTTCCCTACGAGCAGTACTTC. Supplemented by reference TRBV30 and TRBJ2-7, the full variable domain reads SQTIHQWPATLVQPVGSPLSLECTVEGTSNPNLYWYRQAAGRGLQLLFYSVGIGQISSEVPQNLSASRPQDRQFILSSKKLLLSDSGFYLCALLDKLPYEQYFGPGTRLTVT.

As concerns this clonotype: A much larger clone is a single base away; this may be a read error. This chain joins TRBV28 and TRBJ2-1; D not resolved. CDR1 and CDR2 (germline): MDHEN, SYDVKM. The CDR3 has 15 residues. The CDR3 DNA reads TGTGCCAGCAGTTTTCGAGCCCGAACTTACAATGAGCGGTTCTTC. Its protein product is CASSFRARTYNERFF.